This note documents a single TCR beta chain sequence. Antigen specificity is unknown. Sequencing was performed with immunoSEQ multiplex PCR; in TCRdb, only in-frame clones are kept and a portion is missing. The table lists fewer than 6,500 clones, roughly 45% of them singletons, with less than 20% in the top ten. The data originate from a study of T cells in localized non-small cell lung cancer. Study-level points and caveats: With higher T cell density in blood came longer overall survival. Of the tissues analyzed, uninvolved adjacent lung showed maximal T cell clonality, greater than tumor. Since sequencing was restricted to only one region of the tumor, intratumor heterogeneity remains a possibility. Paired adjacent lung recovered a median around 60 of the top 100 tumor clones.

This CDR3 region has 14 residues. Trimming removed 5 bases from V and 6 bases from J, with 13 bases in between. Germline loops: CDR1 MDHEN, CDR2 SYDVKM. The rearrangement links TRBV28 to TRBJ1-4; D is undetermined. The sequence was obtained from a man aged 40 to 70 with stage I lung adenocarcinoma. The input for sequencing was lung tumor tissue, taken before any cancer treatment. The CDR3, as DNA: TGTGCCAGCAGTCACCAACGGGCGGATGAAAAACTGTTTTTT. It encodes CASSHQRADEKLFF.